A single sample is the source of the 9 T cell receptor beta chains below, sequenced in a study of T cells after yellow fever vaccination. TCRdb reanalysed the 5' RACE reads using MiXCR and keeps one entry per CDR3 protein. The data contain 450,000 to 600,000 distinct CDR3 sequences, less than 15% of them singletons. Sequenced material: PBMCs, taken on the day of the yellow fever booster vaccination. The receptors were sampled from a man younger than 45 who received the YFV17D yellow fever vaccine.

The chain is built from TRBV6-4 and TRBJ1-5, with 9 bases that match TRBD1. CDR3 length: 21 amino acids. The V gene end was trimmed by 5 bases and the J gene end by 0 bases; junction bases not matched to a gene: 20. Germline CDR1 MRHNA, CDR2 SNTAGT. CDR3 region: CASSRPSPGQGNLGSNQPQHF. The DNA of the CDR3 is TGTGCCAGCAGTCGACCGTCCCCGGGACAGGGTAACTTGGGTAGCAATCAGCCCCAGCATTTT.

This clonotype came up many times. The chain recombines TRBV5-1 with TRBJ1-5; no clear D gene. The V gene lost 0 bases and the J gene lost 4 bases, with 11 bases spanning the gap. Germline-derived CDR1 and CDR2 are SGHRS and YFSETQ. This CDR3 comprises 15 residues. This CDR3 reads CASSLEPKHNQPQHF. The CDR3 nucleotides read TGCGCCAGCAGCTTGGAACCAAAGCATAATCAGCCCCAGCATTTT.

This clonotype turned up a few times. The rearrangement links TRBV20-1 to TRBJ1-2; D might be TRBD1 (5 bases). The CDR3 is 15 amino acids. Germline loops: CDR1 DFQATT, CDR2 SNEGSKA (reference sequence). Trimming removed 5 bases from V and 6 bases from J, with 22 bases in between. Written as DNA, the CDR3 is TGCAGTGCTCCCTTGAACCATATGCCGGGGGATGGCTACACCTTC. It translates to CSAPLNHMPGDGYTF.

The genes are TRBV5-4 and TRBJ2-2; D may be TRBD2 (6 bases). Germline CDR1 SGHNT, CDR2 YYREEE (reference sequence). V was trimmed by 6 bases and J by 7 bases, leaving 13 bases between them. The CDR3 spans 13 residues. CDR3: CASTTGVVGELFF. In DNA, the CDR3 is TGTGCCAGCACAACGGGAGTGGTCGGGGAGCTGTTTTTT. The full variable domain, its missing parts supplied by reference TRBV5-4 and TRBJ2-2, is ETGVTQSPTHLIKTRGQQVTLRCSSQSGHNTVSWYQQALGQGPQFIFQYYREEENGRGNFPPRFSGLQFPNYSSELNVNALELDDSALYLCASTTGVVGELFFGEGSRLTVL.

This clonotype was counted ten times or more. The chain employs TRBV7-2 and TRBJ2-1; a weak D match, TRBD1 (5 bases). The V and J ends lost 2 bases and 0 bases respectively, with 8 bases between them. The germline CDR1 and CDR2 sequences are SGHTA and FQGNSA. This CDR3 has 15 residues. The CDR3 bases are TGTGCCAGCAGCTTATTACAGGACTCCTACAATGAGCAGTTCTTC. Residues: CASSLLQDSYNEQFF.

The V gene is TRBV20-1, the J gene TRBJ1-2; no firm D call. The V end lost 4 bases, the J end lost 4 bases, and 10 bases lay between the germline ends. Germline assignment: CDR1 DFQATT and CDR2 SNEGSKA (reference sequence). The CDR3 spans 12 residues. CDR3 DNA: TGCAGTGCTACCCCGGGCCTCTATGGCTACACCTTC. This translates into CSATPGLYGYTF.

J is TRBJ2-3 and V is TRBV7-8; a possible D gene is TRBD2 (5 bases). The CDR3 is 14 amino acids. V lost 2 bases, J lost 0 bases, and 6 bases lay in between. Per the germline V gene, CDR1 is SGHVS and CDR2 is FQNEAQ. The CDR3 DNA follows: TGTGCCAGCAGCTTATGGGAGAGCACAGATACGCAGTATTTT. Translating it yields CASSLWESTDTQYF.

The V and J genes are TRBV30 and TRBJ2-7; D is unresolved. The CDR3 sequence is 12 residues long. From germline, CDR1 is GTSNPN and CDR2 SVGIG (reference sequence). V shed 3 bases and J shed 2 bases, with 8 bases lying between them. In DNA, the CDR3 is TGTGCCTGGAGAGTACTAACCTACGAGCAGTACTTC. It yields the protein CAWRVLTYEQYF.

This clonotype was counted a few times. The chain combines TRBV29-1 with TRBJ2-7; D is perhaps TRBD2 (6 bases). CDR1 SQVTM and CDR2 ANQGSEA come from the germline V gene. CDR3 length equals 14 residues. Trimming shortened V by 4 bases and J by 5 bases, and 18 bases separated the two germline ends. CDR3 protein: CSVGVSGSGHEQYF. CDR3 sequence (DNA): TGCAGCGTTGGCGTCAGCGGGTCAGGCCACGAGCAGTACTTC.